The entry below gives a single T cell receptor (beta chain) sequence along with its context. These data belong to a study of blood T cell repertoires in COVID-19. Whole-study context: COVID-19 samples collected from the United States, Italy and Spain covered acute and convalescent phases. T cells, B-cell-depleted T cells, or PBMCs provided the cDNA or gDNA that served as material.

In the original workflow: Amplification with reference gene primers provided the estimates of nucleated cell counts. Sequencing used immunoSEQ multiplex PCR; TCRdb keeps in-frame clones, though not all of them. The V and J calls and clone size are taken from that table; D and trimming were inferred from the DNA. The sample includes more than 85,000 clones, less than 90% of them seen just once. This CDR3 has 14 residues. Trimming shortened V by 6 bases and J by 0 bases, and 9 bases separated the two germline ends. Per the germline V gene, CDR1 is MNHEY and CDR2 is SVGAGI. The chain links TRBV6-5 to TRBJ1-3, with a tentative D call TRBD1 (6 bases). This receptor was obtained from a woman in her fifties or sixties with acute or convalescent COVID-19. Sequencing input: peripheral blood. In nucleotides, the CDR3 is TGTGCCAGCAGCGTGGACAGCTCTGGAAACACCATATATTTT. It yields the protein CASSVDSSGNTIYF.